This TCR beta chain emerged from a study of cytomegalovirus exposure and HLA in healthy donors. Study context: Membership in the Caucasian-associated ancestry cluster was found for about 84% of 350 to 450 genotyped donors. Study-wide results and limits: Sequences of the TCR beta chain were said to predict the HLA-A and HLA-B alleles of most subjects accurately.

Use of 60 Vbeta and 13 Jbeta primers characterized the PCR. Using immunoSEQ multiplex PCR, the repertoire was profiled, and TCRdb retains in-frame clones only, with some absent. Of under 150,000 clones detected, 65% to 85% appear once; the ten largest clones hold approximately 3%. Turning to this clone: Its cognate antigen is unknown.

The ends lost 0 bases at V and 7 bases at J; junction bases unmatched: 13. This CDR3 is built from 17 residues. CDR1 and CDR2 from the germline V gene are MGHRA and YSYEKL. The TCR originated in a male donor in good health and CMV-seronegative. The chain joins TRBV4-1 to TRBJ2-3; 7 nucleotides agree with TRBD2. The material sequenced was PBMCs. CDR3 DNA sequence: TGCGCCAGCAGCCAAGAACAGACTAACGGGGGGAGCAATACGCAGTATTTT. It codes for CASSQEQTNGGSNTQYF.